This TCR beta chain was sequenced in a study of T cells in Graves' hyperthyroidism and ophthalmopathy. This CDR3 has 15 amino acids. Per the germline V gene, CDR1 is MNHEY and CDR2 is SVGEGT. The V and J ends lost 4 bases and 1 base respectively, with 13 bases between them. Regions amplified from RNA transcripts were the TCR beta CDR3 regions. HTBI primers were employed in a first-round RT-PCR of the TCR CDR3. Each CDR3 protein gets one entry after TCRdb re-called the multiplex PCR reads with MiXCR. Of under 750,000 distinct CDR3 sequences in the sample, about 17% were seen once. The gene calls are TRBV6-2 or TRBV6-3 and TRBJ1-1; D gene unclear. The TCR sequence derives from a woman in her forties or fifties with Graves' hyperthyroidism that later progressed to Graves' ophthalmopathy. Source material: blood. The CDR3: CASSSGRKTNTEAFF. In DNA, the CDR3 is TGTGCCAGCAGTTCCGGACGGAAGACGAACACTGAAGCTTTCTTT.